The table lists the clone carrying this TCR beta chain with a few counts. Its target is unknown. Using quantitative 5'-RACE with molecular barcodes, the authors made TCR beta libraries. Each CDR3 protein is one row after TCRdb ran MiXCR on the 5' RACE reads. The table records about 750,000 distinct CDR3 sequences, roughly 19% of them present only once. The sample originates from a study of CD8 T cells in ankylosing spondylitis. Notes on the study in general: Typical of ankylosing spondylitis blood, it appeared, was a TCR beta motif of 7 or 8 highly homologous variants. In synovial fluid and blood from reactive arthritis, some motif variants were previously reported. A CD8+ phenotype characterized the disease-linked clones, which were relatively rare in peripheral blood.

Germline V gene lookup returns CDR1 SGHAT and CDR2 FQNNGV. V lost 4 bases and J lost 6; bases outside the gene matches: 10. This CDR3 region has 18 residues. Source material: blood, either unsorted or a sorted T cell fraction (not recorded which). The TCR was taken from a male donor with ankylosing spondylitis. This chain joins TRBV11-2 and TRBJ2-1; 15 nucleotides match TRBD2. This CDR3 reads CASSSARTSGGAFNEQFF. The CDR3 region has the DNA TGTGCCAGCAGCTCCGCCCGGACTAGCGGGGGGGCCTTCAATGAGCAGTTCTTC.